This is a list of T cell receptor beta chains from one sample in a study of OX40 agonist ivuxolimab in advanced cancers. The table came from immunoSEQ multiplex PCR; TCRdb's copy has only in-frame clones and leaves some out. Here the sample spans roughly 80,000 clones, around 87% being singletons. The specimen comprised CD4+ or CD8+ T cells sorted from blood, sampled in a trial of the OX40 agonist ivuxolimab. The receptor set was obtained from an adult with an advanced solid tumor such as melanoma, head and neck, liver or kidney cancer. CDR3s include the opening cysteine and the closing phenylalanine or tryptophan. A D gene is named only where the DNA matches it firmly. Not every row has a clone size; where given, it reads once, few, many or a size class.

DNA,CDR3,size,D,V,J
TGTGCCAGCAGTTTACCAGGGACACGCCGAGCCTATGGCTACACCTTC,CASSLPGTRRAYGYTF,.,.,TRBV28,TRBJ1-2
TGTGCCAGCAGCTTCCAGGGCACGGGGGAGACCCAGTACTTC,CASSFQGTGETQYF,.,.,TRBV9,TRBJ2-5
TGTGCCAGCAGCTTAGCCCGCAGGGGAGACACCATATATTTT,CASSLARRGDTIYF,.,.,TRBV7-2,TRBJ1-3
TGTGCCAGCAGTTTATCGTTGGCAGGGATTAACACCATATATTTT,CASSLSLAGINTIYF,.,.,TRBV27,TRBJ1-3
TGTGCCGGACACCTCGGGGGGATCCAAGAGACCCAGTACTTC,CAGHLGGIQETQYF,.,TRBD2,TRBV30,TRBJ2-5
TGCGCCAGCAGCTTCCGCCCCAGCCCCCAAGAGACCCAGTACTTC,CASSFRPSPQETQYF,once,.,TRBV5-1,TRBJ2-5
TGCGCCAGCAGTAACAGGGGAAGGAACACTGAAGCTTTCTTT,CASSNRGRNTEAFF,.,TRBD1,TRBV5-1,TRBJ1-1
TGTGCCAGCAGTTTCTACCCACCGTGGAATAATTCACCCCTCCACTTT,CASSFYPPWNNSPLHF,.,.,TRBV6-5,TRBJ1-6
TGCGCCAGCAGCTTGGAACAGGAGACCCAGTACTTC,CASSLEQETQYF,.,.,TRBV5-1,TRBJ2-5
TGTGCCAGCAGTGTGGTAGCCTTATCTATGTTCTTC,CASSVVALSMFF,once,.,TRBV6-1,TRBJ2-1
TGCGCCAGCAGAGTAGCGGGAACCCCAGATACGCAGTATTTT,CASRVAGTPDTQYF,once,TRBD2,TRBV5-1,TRBJ2-3